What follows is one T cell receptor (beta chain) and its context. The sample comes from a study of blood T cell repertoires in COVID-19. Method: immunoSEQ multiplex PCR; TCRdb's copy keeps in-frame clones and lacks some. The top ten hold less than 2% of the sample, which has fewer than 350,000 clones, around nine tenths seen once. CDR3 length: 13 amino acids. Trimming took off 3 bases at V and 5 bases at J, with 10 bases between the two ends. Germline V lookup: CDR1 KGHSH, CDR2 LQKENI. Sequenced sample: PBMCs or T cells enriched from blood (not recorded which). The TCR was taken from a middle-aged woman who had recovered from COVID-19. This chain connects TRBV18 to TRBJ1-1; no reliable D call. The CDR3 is CASSPSRQTEAFF. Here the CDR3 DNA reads TGTGCCAGCTCACCGAGCAGACAAACTGAAGCTTTCTTT.